This T cell receptor beta chain was captured by sequencing in a study of a mutant IDH1 vaccine in newly diagnosed glioma. The overall study: Treatment recipients were approximately 62% male and about 40% female, and their mean age was roughly 40 years. General study points: A vaccine-induced immune response developed in around 92% of the patients.

Time point: week 23, last vaccination. A 20-mer mutant IDH1 peptide at 300 ug was injected subcutaneously with topical imiquimod. Within the sample, this clone is medium-sized. Antigen unknown. The data were produced by immunoSEQ multiplex PCR, yet TCRdb's version contains in-frame clones alone and is incomplete. The data show approximately 62,000 clones, around 83% seen once. The CDR3 is 13 residues long. Per germline, CDR1 MRHNA and CDR2 SNTAGT. The germline V and J ends were trimmed by 4 bases and 1 base, with 4 bases remaining between them. The chain links TRBV6-4 to TRBJ2-2, with D unclear. This specimen was PBMCs, taken from a glioma patient whose treatment included an IDH1 peptide vaccine. The source is a man aged 25-45 years with glioma. The CDR3 region is CASSAGNTGELFF. CDR3 DNA sequence: TGTGCCAGCAGTGCGGGGAACACCGGGGAGCTGTTTTTT.